This TCR beta chain is from a study of blood T cell repertoires in COVID-19. The assay was immunoSEQ multiplex PCR, and TCRdb's table has in-frame clones only and misses some. Of 90,000 to 110,000 clones listed, roughly 84% are singletons. CDR3 length: 16 residues. Germline V gives CDR1 KGHSH, CDR2 LQKENI. The ends lost 2 bases at V and 4 bases at J; junction bases unmatched: 6. The TCR originated in a woman aged 45-60 years with acute or convalescent COVID-19. The genes are TRBV18 and TRBJ2-1, with 9 bases aligning to TRBD1. Material for sequencing was peripheral blood. The CDR3 nucleotides are TGTGCCAGCTCACCAGACCGGGACAGGGTGTACAATGAGCAGTTCTTC. Amino acid sequence: CASSPDRDRVYNEQFF.